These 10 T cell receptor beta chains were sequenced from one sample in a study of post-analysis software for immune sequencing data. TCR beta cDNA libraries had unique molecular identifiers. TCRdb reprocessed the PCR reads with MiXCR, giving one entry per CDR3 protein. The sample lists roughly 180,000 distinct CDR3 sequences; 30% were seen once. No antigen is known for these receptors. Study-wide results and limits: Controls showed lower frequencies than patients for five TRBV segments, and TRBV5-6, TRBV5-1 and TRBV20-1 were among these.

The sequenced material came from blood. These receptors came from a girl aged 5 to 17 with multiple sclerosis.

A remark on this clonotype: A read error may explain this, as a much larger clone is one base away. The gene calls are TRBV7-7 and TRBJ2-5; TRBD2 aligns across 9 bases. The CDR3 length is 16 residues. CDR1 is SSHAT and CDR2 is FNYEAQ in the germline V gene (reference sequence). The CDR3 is CANSPKAGGLQETQYF. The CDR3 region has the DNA TGTGCCAACAGCCCCAAAGCGGGAGGACTCCAAGAGACCCAGTACTTC.

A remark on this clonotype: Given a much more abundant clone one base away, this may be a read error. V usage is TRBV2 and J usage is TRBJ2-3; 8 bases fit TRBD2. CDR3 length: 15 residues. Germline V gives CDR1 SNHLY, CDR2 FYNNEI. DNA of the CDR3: TGTGCCAGCATTGTTAGGTGGACTAGCATAGATACGCAGTATTTT. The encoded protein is CASIVRWTSIDTQYF.

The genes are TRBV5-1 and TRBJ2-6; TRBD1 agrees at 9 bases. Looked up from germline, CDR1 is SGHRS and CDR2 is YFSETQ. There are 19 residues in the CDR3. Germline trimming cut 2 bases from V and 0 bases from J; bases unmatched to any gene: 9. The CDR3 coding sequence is TGCGCCAGCAGCTTACTACCGGGACAGGGCGTCTCTGGGGCCAACGTCCTGACTTTC. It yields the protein CASSLLPGQGVSGANVLTF.

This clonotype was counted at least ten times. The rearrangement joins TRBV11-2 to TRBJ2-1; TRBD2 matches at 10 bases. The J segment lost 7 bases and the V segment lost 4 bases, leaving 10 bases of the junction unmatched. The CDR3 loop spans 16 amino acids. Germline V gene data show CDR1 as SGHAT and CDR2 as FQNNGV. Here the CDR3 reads CASSSELAGAGNEQFF. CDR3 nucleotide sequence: TGTGCCAGCAGCTCCGAGCTAGCGGGAGCGGGTAATGAGCAGTTCTTC.

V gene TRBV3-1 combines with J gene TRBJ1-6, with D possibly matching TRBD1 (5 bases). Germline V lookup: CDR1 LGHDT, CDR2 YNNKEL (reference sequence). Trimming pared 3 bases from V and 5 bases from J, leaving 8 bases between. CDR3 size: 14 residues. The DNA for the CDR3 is TGTGCCAGCAGCCACATGACAGATAATTCACCCCTCCACTTT. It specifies CASSHMTDNSPLHF.

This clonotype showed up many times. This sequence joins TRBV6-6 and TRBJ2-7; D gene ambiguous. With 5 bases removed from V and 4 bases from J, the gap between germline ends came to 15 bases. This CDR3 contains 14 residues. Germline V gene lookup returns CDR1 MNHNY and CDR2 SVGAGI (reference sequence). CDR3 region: CASSQSSRLYEQYF. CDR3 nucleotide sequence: TGTGCCAGCAGTCAATCCAGTAGACTGTACGAGCAGTACTTC.

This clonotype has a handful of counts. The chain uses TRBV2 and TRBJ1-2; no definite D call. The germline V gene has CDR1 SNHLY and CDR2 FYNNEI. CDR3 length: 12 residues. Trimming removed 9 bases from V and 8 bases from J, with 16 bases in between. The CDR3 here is CARMVGVRGYTF. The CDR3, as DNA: TGTGCCAGGATGGTGGGCGTGAGGGGCTACACCTTC.

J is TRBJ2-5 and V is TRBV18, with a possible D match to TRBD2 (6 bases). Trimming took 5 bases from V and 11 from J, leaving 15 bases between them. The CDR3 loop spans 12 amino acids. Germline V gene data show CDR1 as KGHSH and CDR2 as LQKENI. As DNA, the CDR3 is TGTGCCAGCTCAACAGAAACGGGAGTGCAGTACTTC. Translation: CASSTETGVQYF.

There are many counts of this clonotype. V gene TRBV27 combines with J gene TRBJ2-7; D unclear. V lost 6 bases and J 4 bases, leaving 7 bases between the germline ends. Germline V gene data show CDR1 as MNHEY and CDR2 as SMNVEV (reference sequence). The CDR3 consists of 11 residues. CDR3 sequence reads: CASSSTYEQYF. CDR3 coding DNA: TGTGCCAGCAGCTCAACGTACGAGCAGTACTTC.

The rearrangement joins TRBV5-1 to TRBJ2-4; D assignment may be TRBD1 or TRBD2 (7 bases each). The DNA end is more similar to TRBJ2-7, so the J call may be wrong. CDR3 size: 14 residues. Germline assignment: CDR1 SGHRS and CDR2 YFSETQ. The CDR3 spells CASSLDTGEGEQYF. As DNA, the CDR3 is TGCGCCAGCAGCTTGGACACAGGGGAGGGCGAGCAGTACTTC.